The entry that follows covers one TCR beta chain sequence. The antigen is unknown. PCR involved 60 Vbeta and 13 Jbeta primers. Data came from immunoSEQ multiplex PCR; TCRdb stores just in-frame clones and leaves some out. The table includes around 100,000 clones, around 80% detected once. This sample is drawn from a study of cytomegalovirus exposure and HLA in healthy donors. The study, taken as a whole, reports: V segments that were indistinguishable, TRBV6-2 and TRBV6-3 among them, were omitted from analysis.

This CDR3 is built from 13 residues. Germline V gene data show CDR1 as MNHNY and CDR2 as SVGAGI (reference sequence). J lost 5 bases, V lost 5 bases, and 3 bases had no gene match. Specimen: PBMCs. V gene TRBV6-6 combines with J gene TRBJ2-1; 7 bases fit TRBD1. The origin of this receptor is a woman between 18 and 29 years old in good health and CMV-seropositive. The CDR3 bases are TGTGCCAGCAGTGGGACAGCCAACAATGAGCAGTTCTTC. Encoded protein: CASSGTANNEQFF.